The 29 T cell receptor beta chains presented below share a single source sample, sequenced in a study of T cell responses to AZD1222 COVID-19 vaccine. Produced via immunoSEQ multiplex PCR; TCRdb's table is partial and in-frame only. Here the sample spans 200,000 or so clones, about 89% being singletons. Material: peripheral blood, obtained on day 0 of MenACWY control vaccination. The source is an adult in good health.

The gene calls are TRBV3-1 (or the pseudogene TRBV3-2) and TRBJ2-1; 11 bases map to TRBD2. The germline V gene has CDR1 LGHDT and CDR2 YNNKEL (reference sequence). The CDR3 loop spans 17 amino acids. The junction had 5 bases not matched to a gene; V was cut back by 0 bases and J by 4 bases. CDR3 loop: CASSQDLGLADYNEQFF. In DNA form, the CDR3 reads TGTGCCAGCAGCCAAGATTTGGGACTAGCGGATTACAATGAGCAGTTCTTC.

V gene TRBV27 combines with J gene TRBJ2-7; 9 nucleotides match TRBD1. Germline CDR1 is MNHEY and CDR2 is SMNVEV (reference sequence). Losses at the gene ends were 5 bases for V and 1 base for J; bases not matched to a gene: 3. This CDR3 has 14 residues. The DNA of the CDR3 is TGTGCCAGCAGTGTAGGACAGGGGTCCTACGAGCAGTACTTC. Amino acid sequence: CASSVGQGSYEQYF.

The chain has TRBV5-1 and TRBJ2-1; TRBD2 matches at 7 bases. CDR1 and CDR2 from the germline V gene are SGHRS and YFSETQ. The CDR3 length is 15 residues. V dropped 4 bases and J dropped 4; count of bases not matched to a gene: 8. The CDR3 spells CASSTRLAGYNEQFF. In nucleotides, the CDR3 is TGCGCCAGCAGCACCAGACTAGCTGGGTACAATGAGCAGTTCTTC.

This clone has a single count. The chain links TRBV19 to TRBJ2-3; a possible D gene is TRBD1 (6 bases). The CDR3 contains 15 residues. Germline CDR1 is LNHDA and CDR2 is SQIVND (reference sequence). Trimming cost V 3 bases and J 1 base, with 11 bases left between them. The CDR3 loop reads CASSIGQYGTDTQYF. In DNA form, the CDR3 reads TGTGCCAGTAGTATCGGACAGTACGGCACAGATACGCAGTATTTT.

The chain's CDR3 is CASRREGPRIDTDTQYF. The DNA of the CDR3 is TGTGCCAGCAGACGTGAGGGACCCAGAATTGATACAGATACGCAGTATTTT. The chain combines TRBV2 with TRBJ2-3; perhaps D is TRBD1 or TRBD2 (5 bases each). Germline lookup yields CDR1 SNHLY and CDR2 FYNNEI. V was pared by 6 bases and J by 3 bases, with 22 bases between. This CDR3 has 17 amino acids. The whole variable domain, filled in from reference TRBV2 and TRBJ2-3, reads EPEVTQTPSHQVTQMGQEVILRCVPISNHLYFYWYRQILGQKVEFLVSFYNNEISEKSEIFDDQFSVERPDGSNFTLKIRSTKLEDSAMYFCASRREGPRIDTDTQYFGPGTRLTVL.

The chain is built from TRBV30 and TRBJ1-6, with 8 bases fitting TRBD1. V shed 4 bases and J 6 bases; nucleotides not matched to a gene: 2. The CDR3 is 13 residues long. Germline loops: CDR1 GTSNPN, CDR2 SVGIG (reference sequence). CDR3 nucleotide sequence: TGTGCCTGGACGGGACAGGCTAATTCACCCCTCCACTTT. This encodes CAWTGQANSPLHF.

This chain joins TRBV28 and TRBJ2-3; the D is unclear. Trimming shortened V by 5 bases and J by 2 bases, and 8 bases separated the two germline ends. The germline CDR1 and CDR2 sequences are MDHEN and SYDVKM. The CDR3 is 13 residues long. CDR3 sequence (DNA): TGTGCCAGCAGTCTAGGAACCACAGATACGCAGTATTTT. Its translation: CASSLGTTDTQYF.

This clone has just a few counts. The chain carries TRBV4-3 and TRBJ2-1; D gene unclear. Germline CDR1 LGHNA, CDR2 YSLEER. The V end was cut by 1 base, the J end by 10 bases, with 8 bases between. There are 12 residues in the CDR3. The CDR3 sequence is CASSQGSGEQFF. Written as DNA, the CDR3 is TGCGCCAGCAGCCAAGGGTCCGGGGAGCAGTTCTTC.

This chain connects TRBV6-1 to TRBJ2-7; D is ambiguous. Germline CDR1 reads MNHNS; CDR2 reads SASEGT. V lost 2 bases and J 0 bases, leaving 5 bases between the germline ends. CDR3 length: 13 residues. The CDR3 nucleotides are TGTGCCAGCAGTGAACGTAACTCCTACGAGCAGTACTTC. Residues: CASSERNSYEQYF.

The chain uses TRBV28 and TRBJ2-5; 14 bases are shared with TRBD2. With V trimmed by 5 bases and J by 4 bases, 3 bases remained unmatched. The CDR3 loop spans 15 amino acids. CDR1 is MDHEN, CDR2 SYDVKM, per germline. The CDR3 is CASSVGTSGRETQYF. In DNA, the CDR3 is TGTGCCAGCAGTGTGGGGACTAGCGGGAGAGAGACCCAGTACTTC.

This clone was seen only once. V usage is TRBV5-1 and J usage is TRBJ1-2; 7 nucleotides agree with TRBD1. V gave up 6 bases and J gave up 0 bases; unmatched junction bases: 8. Germline CDR1 reads SGHRS; CDR2 reads YFSETQ. The CDR3 is 15 amino acids. The CDR3 nucleotides read TGCGCCAGCACCGGACAGGCGGGGTCTAACTATGGCTACACCTTC. Its translation: CASTGQAGSNYGYTF.

This chain joins TRBV7-2 and TRBJ2-3; 9 nucleotides agree with TRBD1. The CDR3 consists of 15 residues. Losses at the gene ends were 4 bases for V and 3 bases for J; bases not matched to a gene: 5. Germline V gene lookup returns CDR1 SGHTA and CDR2 FQGNSA. The CDR3 is CASSSSGTGTDTQYF. The CDR3 DNA is TGTGCCAGCAGCTCTTCCGGGACAGGGACAGATACGCAGTATTTT.

The chain carries TRBV7-9 and TRBJ2-5, with a possible D match to TRBD2 (5 bases). Germline CDR1 and CDR2: SEHNR and FQNEAQ (reference sequence). With 6 bases removed from V and 0 bases from J, the gap between germline ends came to 5 bases. CDR3 length: 12 residues. The CDR3 sequence is CASRDYQETQYF. CDR3 in DNA: TGTGCCAGCAGGGACTACCAAGAGACCCAGTACTTC.

The chain joins TRBV20-1 to TRBJ2-7; D possibly uses TRBD1 or TRBD2 (5 bases each). The V end lost 6 bases, the J end lost 6 bases, and 12 bases lay between the germline ends. The CDR3 runs 11 residues. CDR1 is DFQATT and CDR2 is SNEGSKA in the germline V gene (reference sequence). This CDR3 reads CSASRGAEQYF. The CDR3 DNA is TGCAGTGCCAGTCGGGGCGCCGAGCAGTACTTC.

The chain carries TRBV2 and TRBJ2-1, with 7 bases that match TRBD2. Germline V lookup: CDR1 SNHLY, CDR2 FYNNEI. Trimming cost V 4 bases and J 7 bases; bases outside gene matches: 1. The CDR3 sequence is 12 residues long. The CDR3 region is CASSGRGNEQFF. The CDR3 DNA reads TGTGCCAGCAGTGGGCGGGGGAATGAGCAGTTCTTC. Using reference TRBV2 and TRBJ2-1 for the parts outside the CDR3, the full variable domain is EPEVTQTPSHQVTQMGQEVILRCVPISNHLYFYWYRQILGQKVEFLVSFYNNEISEKSEIFDDQFSVERPDGSNFTLKIRSTKLEDSAMYFCASSGRGNEQFFGPGTRLTVL.

The V and J genes are TRBV2 and TRBJ2-7; D not resolved. The CDR3 spans 12 residues. The V end was cut by 5 bases, the J end by 3 bases, with 8 bases between. The germline V gene encodes CDR1 SNHLY and CDR2 FYNNEI. Here the CDR3 DNA reads TGTGCCAGCAGTAGTCCGGGCTACGAGCAGTACTTC. Translation: CASSSPGYEQYF.

The count of this clone is one. V and J are TRBV3-1 (or the pseudogene TRBV3-2) and TRBJ1-1, with 7 nucleotides matching TRBD1. The CDR3 is made up of 13 amino acids. The germline V gene has CDR1 LGHDT and CDR2 YNNKEL (reference sequence). With 0 bases clipped from V and 8 bases from J, the junction kept 3 bases outside the gene matches. As DNA, the CDR3 is TGTGCCAGCAGCCAAGATCAGGGGGGGGAAGCTTTCTTT. This codes for CASSQDQGGEAFF.

The chain links TRBV7-9 to TRBJ1-2, with D hard to call. Trimming removed 3 bases from V and 0 bases from J, with 11 bases in between. The length of the CDR3 is 15 residues. The V gene's germline CDR1 is SEHNR and CDR2 FQNEAQ (reference sequence). CDR3 DNA sequence: TGTGCCAGCAGCTTGGGCCAACCGGCTAACTATGGCTACACCTTC. Translation gives CASSLGQPANYGYTF.

This chain links TRBV7-9 with TRBJ1-2; no clear D gene. The CDR3 has 12 residues. The germline V and J ends were trimmed by 0 bases and 1 base, with 0 bases remaining between them. Germline-derived CDR1 and CDR2 are SEHNR and FQNEAQ (reference sequence). CDR3 in amino acids: CASSLANYGYTF. CDR3 coding DNA: TGTGCCAGCAGCTTAGCTAACTATGGCTACACCTTC.

The chain couples TRBV29-1 to TRBJ1-6; D ambiguous. This CDR3 region has 14 residues. In germline, CDR1 is SQVTM, CDR2 ANQGSEA. Trimming cost V 6 bases and J 6 bases, with 15 bases left between them. CDR3 nucleotide sequence: TGCAGCGTAAGGACGCAAGACCCTAATTCACCCCTCCACTTT. Encoded protein: CSVRTQDPNSPLHF.

This chain joins TRBV28 and TRBJ1-5; D possibly corresponds to TRBD1 (5 bases). V lost 3 bases and J lost 2, with 8 bases in between. The CDR3 covers 14 residues. The germline gives CDR1 MDHEN, CDR2 SYDVKM. In DNA form, the CDR3 reads TGTGCCAGCAGTTTGGGGGGGGGCAATCAGCCCCAGCATTTT. Amino acids: CASSLGGGNQPQHF.

The chain uses TRBV27 and TRBJ1-2; weak D call: TRBD1 (5 bases). From germline, CDR1 is MNHEY and CDR2 SMNVEV (reference sequence). V lost 5 bases and J lost 5, with 15 bases in between. The CDR3 has 14 residues. The CDR3 reads CASSPGGSRYGYTF. The CDR3 DNA is TGTGCCAGCAGTCCCGGGGGTTCGCGGTATGGCTACACCTTC.

This clone was counted once. The rearrangement joins TRBV6-6 to TRBJ1-3; D call uncertain. CDR3 length: 15 amino acids. Trimming removed 4 bases at V and 4 bases at J, with 14 bases between. Germline CDR1 is MNHNY and CDR2 is SVGAGI (reference sequence). The CDR3 DNA sequence: TGTGCCAGCAGTTCGCCCGGGATCGGCGGAAACACCATATATTTT. This encodes CASSSPGIGGNTIYF.

The chain joins TRBV6-5 to TRBJ2-1; TRBD2 aligns across 8 bases. Germline CDR1 MNHEY, CDR2 SVGAGI. There are 15 residues in the CDR3. With 2 bases clipped from V and 10 bases from J, the junction kept 10 bases outside the gene matches. The CDR3 region is CASSYEVAGRGEQFF. The CDR3 nucleotides read TGTGCCAGCAGTTACGAGGTAGCGGGGAGGGGAGAGCAGTTCTTC.

The CDR3 spells CASNSQGRGKNIQYF. DNA of the CDR3: TGTGCCAGTAATTCACAGGGTCGAGGCAAAAACATTCAGTACTTC. The chain has TRBV19 and TRBJ2-4; a possible D gene is TRBD1 (6 bases). V shed 7 bases and J shed 3 bases, with 16 bases lying between them. Germline V gene lookup returns CDR1 LNHDA and CDR2 SQIVND (reference sequence). The CDR3 totals 15 residues.

The gene calls are TRBV5-1 and TRBJ2-5; 10 bases are a match to TRBD2. Germline V CDR1 and CDR2: SGHRS, YFSETQ. The CDR3 length is 15 residues. The J segment lost 5 bases and the V segment lost 0 bases, leaving 4 bases of the junction unmatched. The CDR3 here is CASSLGASGGETQYF. The CDR3 coding sequence is TGCGCCAGCAGCTTGGGGGCTAGCGGGGGTGAGACCCAGTACTTC.

The genes are TRBV7-8 and TRBJ2-5, with 8 bases aligning to TRBD1. V shed 5 bases and J 2 bases; nucleotides not matched to a gene: 7. From germline, CDR1 is SGHVS and CDR2 FQNEAQ. The CDR3 extends over 15 amino acids. CDR3 residues: CASSPRDRPQETQYF. CDR3 nucleotide sequence: TGTGCCAGCAGCCCCCGGGACAGGCCTCAAGAGACCCAGTACTTC.

The chain recombines TRBV5-1 with TRBJ2-3; no firm D call. V lost 0 bases to trimming and J lost 5 bases, with 4 bases between them. CDR3 size: 12 residues. Germline V gene sequence: CDR1 SGHRS, CDR2 YFSETQ. As DNA, the CDR3 is TGCGCCAGCAGCTTGGAGGGAGATACGCAGTATTTT. Its translation is CASSLEGDTQYF.

This chain connects TRBV2 to TRBJ1-2, with D possibly being TRBD1 (5 bases). The CDR3 runs 13 residues. V shed 3 bases and J shed 4 bases, with 9 bases lying between them. Germline V gene sequence: CDR1 SNHLY, CDR2 FYNNEI. The CDR3 is CASSDQGPYGYTF. The CDR3 DNA is TGTGCCAGCAGTGATCAGGGTCCCTATGGCTACACCTTC.